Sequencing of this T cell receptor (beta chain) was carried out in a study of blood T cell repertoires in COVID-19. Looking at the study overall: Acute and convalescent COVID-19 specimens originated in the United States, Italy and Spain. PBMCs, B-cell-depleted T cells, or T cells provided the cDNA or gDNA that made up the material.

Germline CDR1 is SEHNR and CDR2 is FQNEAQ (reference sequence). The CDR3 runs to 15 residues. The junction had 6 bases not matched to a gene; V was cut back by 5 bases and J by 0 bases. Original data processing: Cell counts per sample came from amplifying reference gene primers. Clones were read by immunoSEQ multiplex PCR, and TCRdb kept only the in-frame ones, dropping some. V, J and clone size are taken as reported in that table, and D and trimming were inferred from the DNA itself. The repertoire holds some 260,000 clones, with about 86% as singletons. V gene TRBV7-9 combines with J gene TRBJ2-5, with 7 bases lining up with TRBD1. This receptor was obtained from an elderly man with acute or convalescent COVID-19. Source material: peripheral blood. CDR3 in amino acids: CASSDRVEDQETQYF. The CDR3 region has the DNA TGTGCCAGCAGCGACAGGGTTGAGGACCAAGAGACCCAGTACTTC.